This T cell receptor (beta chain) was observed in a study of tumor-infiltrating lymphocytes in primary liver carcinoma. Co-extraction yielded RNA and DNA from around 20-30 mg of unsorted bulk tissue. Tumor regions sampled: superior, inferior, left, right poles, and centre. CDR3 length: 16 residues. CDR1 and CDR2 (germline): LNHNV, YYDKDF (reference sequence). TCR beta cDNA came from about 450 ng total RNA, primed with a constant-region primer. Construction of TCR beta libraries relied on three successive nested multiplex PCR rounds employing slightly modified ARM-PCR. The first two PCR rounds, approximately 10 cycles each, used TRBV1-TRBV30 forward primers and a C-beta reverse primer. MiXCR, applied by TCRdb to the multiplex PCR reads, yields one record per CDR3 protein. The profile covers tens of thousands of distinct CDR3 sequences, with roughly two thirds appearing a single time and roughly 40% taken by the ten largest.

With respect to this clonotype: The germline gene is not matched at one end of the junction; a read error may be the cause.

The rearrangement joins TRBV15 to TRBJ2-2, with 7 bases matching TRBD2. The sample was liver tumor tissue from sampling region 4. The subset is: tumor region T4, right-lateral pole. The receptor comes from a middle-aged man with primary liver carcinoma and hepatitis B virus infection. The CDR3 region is CATSSGRQANIGQLFF. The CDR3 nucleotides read TGTGCCACCAGCAGCGGGAGGCAGGCGAACATCGGGCAGCTGTTTTTT.